This passage covers 29 T cell receptor beta chains from one sample sequenced in a study of T cell repertoires in cytomegalovirus infection. Antigen specificity for these receptors is unknown. TCRdb fed the reads into MiXCR, producing one record per CDR3 protein. The sample has approximately 910,000 distinct CDR3 sequences; about a third are singletons. Sequencing was performed on cultured CD8+ T cells from PBMCs, taken from culture after CMV antigen stimulation. The receptor source for this set is a human donor in good health (CMV status not recorded). Some clones in this sample may be carry-over from other donors' samples.

The chain combines TRBV27 with TRBJ2-7; D could derive from TRBD1 or TRBD2 (5 bases each). The V end lost 8 bases, the J end lost 3 bases, and 17 bases lay between the germline ends. CDR3 length equals 14 residues. Germline loops: CDR1 MNHEY, CDR2 SMNVEV (reference sequence). The CDR3 spells CASGDGAHLYEQYF. Written as DNA, the CDR3 is TGTGCCAGCGGGGACGGAGCCCATCTCTACGAGCAGTACTTC.

Comment on this clonotype: A single base separates this from a much larger clone, so it may be a read error. The chain couples TRBV7-2 to TRBJ2-3; 9 bases fit TRBD2. The J segment lost 5 bases and the V segment lost 8 bases, leaving 14 bases of the junction unmatched. This CDR3 comprises 16 residues. Germline values: CDR1 SGHTA, CDR2 FQGNSA. CDR3 loop: CASPSGAGGLEDTQYF. For the CDR3, the DNA is TGTGCCAGCCCGAGTGGGGCGGGGGGGCTGGAAGATACGCAGTATTTT.

The J gene is TRBJ2-7, the V gene TRBV2, with 11 bases that match TRBD2. J was trimmed by 4 bases and V by 7 bases; bases with no gene match: 6. The CDR3 contains 14 residues. Germline values: CDR1 SNHLY, CDR2 FYNNEI. The CDR3 bases are TGTGCCAGCACCGCGAGACTAGCGGGGTACGAGCAGTACTTC. This translates into CASTARLAGYEQYF.

CDR3 in DNA: TGTGCCACCAGCAGTCCGGGACTGACATACGAGCAGTACTTC. Translated: CATSSPGLTYEQYF. The chain couples TRBV15 to TRBJ2-7; D possibly corresponds to TRBD2 (6 bases). Trimming cost V 3 bases and J 4 bases, with 13 bases left between them. The germline V gene encodes CDR1 LNHNV and CDR2 YYDKDF (reference sequence). This CDR3 has 14 residues. The complete variable domain, with remaining parts taken from reference TRBV15 and TRBJ2-7, reads DAMVIQNPRYQVTQFGKPVTLSCSQTLNHNVMYWYQQKSSQAPKLLFHYYDKDFNNEADTPDNFQSRRPNTSFCFLDIRSPGLGDTAMYLCATSSPGLTYEQYFGPGTRLTVT.

The CDR3 here is CASSLHGPGDTQYF. Here the CDR3 DNA reads TGTGCCAGCAGTTTACATGGGCCCGGAGATACGCAGTATTTT. The chain uses TRBV12-3 or TRBV12-4 and TRBJ2-3; no firm D call. V shed 2 bases and J shed 5 bases, with 11 bases lying between them. There are 14 residues in the CDR3.

The gene calls are TRBV5-1 and TRBJ2-7, with D tentatively TRBD1 or TRBD2 (6 bases each). This CDR3 has 13 residues. Trimming stripped 0 bases from V and 6 bases from J, with 10 bases between. Germline V gene sequence: CDR1 SGHRS, CDR2 YFSETQ. The CDR3 region has the DNA TGCGCCAGCAGCTTGGGAGGGGGGCCCGAGCAGTACTTC. Its translation is CASSLGGGPEQYF.

The V and J genes are TRBV6-2 or TRBV6-3 and TRBJ2-5; D possibly corresponds to TRBD2 (6 bases). Germline V lookup: CDR1 MNHEY, CDR2 SVGEGT. The CDR3 runs 15 residues. The V gene lost 2 bases and the J gene lost 4 bases, with 14 bases spanning the gap. The DNA of the CDR3 is TGTGCCAGCAGTTACGGGAGGACCGGGGGAGAGACCCAGTACTTC. This translates into CASSYGRTGGETQYF.

The chain carries TRBV5-4 and TRBJ1-1, with D uncertain. Germline V gene lookup returns CDR1 SGHNT and CDR2 YYREEE (reference sequence). Trimming left V 5 bases short and J 7 bases short, with 15 bases between. CDR3 size: 13 residues. The CDR3 is CASSSDPTGEAFF. The CDR3 nucleotides read TGTGCCAGCAGTTCGGACCCTACCGGTGAAGCTTTCTTT.

The rearrangement uses TRBV6-2 or TRBV6-3 and TRBJ2-7; TRBD1 is a possible D gene (6 bases). The V gene lost 2 bases and the J gene lost 0 bases, with 14 bases spanning the gap. Germline loops: CDR1 MNHEY, CDR2 SVGEGT. The CDR3 consists of 16 residues. The CDR3 spells CASSYEVGHSSYEQYV. In nucleotides, the CDR3 is TGTGCCAGCAGTTACGAGGTGGGACACAGCTCCTACGAGCAGTACGTC.

This clonotype was counted between two and nine times. This chain connects TRBV4-1 to TRBJ1-4, with a possible D match to TRBD1 (6 bases). The length of the CDR3 is 15 residues. V gave up 0 bases and J gave up 6 bases, with 11 bases separating them. CDR1 is MGHRA and CDR2 is YSYEKL in the germline V gene. Here the CDR3 reads CASSQDPGGYEKLFF. CDR3 in DNA: TGCGCCAGCAGCCAAGATCCGGGGGGCTATGAAAAACTGTTTTTT.

The V gene is TRBV6-5, the J gene TRBJ2-5; D is tentatively TRBD1 or TRBD2 (5 bases each). The germline V and J ends were trimmed by 4 bases and 1 base, with 13 bases remaining between them. Germline V CDR1 and CDR2: MNHEY, SVGAGI. This CDR3 is built from 15 residues. In DNA form, the CDR3 reads TGTGCCAGCAGTTTGATCGGGGCCCTCCAAGAGACCCAGTACTTC. Translation: CASSLIGALQETQYF.

This clonotype was seen a few times. The chain joins TRBV10-2 to TRBJ1-5; the D is unclear. Germline assignment: CDR1 WSHSY and CDR2 SAAADI. This CDR3 comprises 12 residues. Trimming shortened V by 3 bases and J by 10 bases, and 10 bases separated the two germline ends. CDR3: CASSEDGDPQHF. CDR3 DNA sequence: TGCGCCAGCAGTGAAGATGGGGATCCCCAGCATTTT.

This clonotype was seen only a few times. The genes are TRBV12-3 or TRBV12-4 and TRBJ1-6; perhaps TRBD1 as D (6 bases). Trimming pared 0 bases from V and 13 bases from J, leaving 7 bases between. The CDR3 runs 12 residues. The CDR3 region has the DNA TGTGCCAGCAGTTTAGCCAGGGGTCCCCTCCACTTT. It specifies CASSLARGPLHF.

This clonotype was detected many times. This chain links TRBV5-4 with TRBJ1-2, with D uncertain. There are 14 residues in the CDR3. From germline, CDR1 is SGHNT and CDR2 YYREEE (reference sequence). V was trimmed by 0 bases and J by 2 bases, leaving 8 bases between them. This CDR3 reads CASSLVGTNYGYTF. CDR3 nucleotides: TGTGCCAGCAGCTTGGTTGGCACCAACTATGGCTACACCTTC.

V gene TRBV2 combines with J gene TRBJ1-3; D gene uncertain. Germline lookup yields CDR1 SNHLY and CDR2 FYNNEI. The CDR3 loop spans 14 amino acids. Trimming stripped 3 bases from V and 4 bases from J, with 10 bases between. As DNA, the CDR3 is TGTGCCAGCAGTGATCCCCTAGAAGGAAACACCATATATTTT. Translated: CASSDPLEGNTIYF.

The rearrangement joins TRBV6-5 to TRBJ2-1; possibly TRBD2 for D (5 bases). The CDR3 totals 14 residues. The germline V gene has CDR1 MNHEY and CDR2 SVGAGI. The ends were cut back, 5 bases at V and 5 bases at J, with 13 bases in the middle. In DNA, the CDR3 is TGTGCCAGCAGTCGTGACTCGGGGAACAATGAGCAGTTCTTC. Translating gives CASSRDSGNNEQFF.

This clonotype was seen more than once but under ten times. The chain joins TRBV6-1 to TRBJ1-5; perhaps TRBD1 as D (5 bases). Per the germline V gene, CDR1 is MNHNS and CDR2 is SASEGT. Trimming pared 4 bases from V and 3 bases from J, leaving 10 bases between. This CDR3 has 14 amino acids. CDR3 DNA: TGTGCCAGCAGTGTGCTCAGGGACAATCAGCCCCAGCATTTT. It yields the protein CASSVLRDNQPQHF.

This clonotype was observed a few times. V gene TRBV12-3 or TRBV12-4 combines with J gene TRBJ2-3; tentatively, D is TRBD2 (5 bases). This CDR3 is built from 14 residues. Trimming removed 5 bases at V and 1 base at J, with 10 bases between. In DNA form, the CDR3 reads TGTGCCAGCAGTGCCGGGATGCGCACAGATACGCAGTATTTT. Its translation is CASSAGMRTDTQYF.

In its sample, this clonotype was seen a few times. The gene calls are TRBV5-6 and TRBJ2-4; 7 nucleotides match TRBD2. The V segment lost 3 bases and the J segment 1 base; nucleotides outside the gene matches: 4. Per the germline V gene, CDR1 is SGHDT and CDR2 is YYEEEE. This CDR3 comprises 15 residues. CDR3 DNA sequence: TGTGCCAGCAGCTCCTCCGGGGGGGCCAAAAACATTCAGTACTTC. Its protein product is CASSSSGGAKNIQYF. Together with reference TRBV5-6 and TRBJ2-4, the CDR3 gives the full variable domain: DAGVTQSPTHLIKTRGQQVTLRCSPKSGHDTVSWYQQALGQGPQFIFQYYEEEERQRGNFPDRFSGHQFPNYSSELNVNALLLGDSALYLCASSSSGGAKNIQYFGAGTRLSVL.

This clonotype has more than one count but fewer than ten. The chain couples TRBV6-5 to TRBJ2-1; tentative D call: TRBD2 (6 bases). V was shortened by 4 bases and J by 2 bases, with 15 bases between the two germline ends. CDR1 is MNHEY and CDR2 is SVGAGI in the germline V gene. CDR3 length: 16 amino acids. The CDR3: CASSSRDSLPYNEQFF. DNA for the CDR3: TGTGCCAGCAGTTCTAGGGACTCCCTCCCCTACAATGAGCAGTTCTTC.

This clonotype appeared a single time. This chain joins TRBV6-2 or TRBV6-3 and TRBJ1-1, with TRBD1 identical over 12 bases. Germline V gene sequence: CDR1 MNHEY, CDR2 SVGEGT. Unmatched junction bases numbered 6, after V lost 0 bases and J lost 1 base. The CDR3 runs to 18 residues. CDR3: CASSYSNRDRGQNTEAFF. CDR3 DNA: TGTGCCAGCAGTTACTCGAACCGGGACAGGGGGCAGAACACTGAAGCTTTCTTT.

This clonotype came up many times. The chain uses TRBV12-3 or TRBV12-4 and TRBJ1-1; D uncertain. The CDR3 consists of 14 residues. V lost 3 bases to trimming and J lost 4 bases, with 12 bases between them. This CDR3 is CASSFLGTGTEAFF. The CDR3, as DNA: TGTGCCAGCAGTTTTTTGGGTACCGGCACTGAAGCTTTCTTT.

In the case of this clonotype: The junction differs from germline at one of its ends, possibly a read error. The J gene is TRBJ1-1, the V gene TRBV19; TRBD1 agrees at 7 bases. Germline CDR1 reads LNHDA; CDR2 reads SQIVND (reference sequence). The CDR3 covers 17 residues. Here the CDR3 DNA reads TGTGTCAGTAGTATAGGATGGGACAGAGCCCCGAACACTGAAGCTTTCTTT. Amino acid sequence: CVSSIGWDRAPNTEAFF.

V and J are TRBV10-3 and TRBJ1-4, with 7 bases identical to TRBD1. Per germline, CDR1 ENHRY and CDR2 SYGVKD. V lost 3 bases to trimming and J lost 8 bases; unmatched junction nucleotides: 3. This CDR3 is built from 13 residues. The CDR3 spells CAISDRGVEKLFF. The CDR3 DNA is TGTGCCATCAGTGACAGGGGGGTCGAAAAACTGTTTTTT.

This clonotype was found a few times. V and J are TRBV6-5 and TRBJ1-5; D possibly corresponds to TRBD1 (5 bases). Trimming took off 6 bases at V and 1 base at J, with 13 bases between the two ends. CDR3 length: 15 amino acids. The germline V gene encodes CDR1 MNHEY and CDR2 SVGAGI. This CDR3 is CASSVNGASNQPQHF. The CDR3 DNA reads TGTGCCAGCAGCGTCAACGGGGCGAGCAATCAGCCCCAGCATTTT.

The chain links TRBV27 to TRBJ2-7; D is perhaps TRBD2 (6 bases). CDR3 length equals 13 residues. Germline assignment: CDR1 MNHEY and CDR2 SMNVEV (reference sequence). Trimming took off 11 bases at V and 0 bases at J, with 14 bases between the two ends. The CDR3 loop reads CASRDGSSYEQYV. The DNA for the CDR3 is TGTGCCTCCCGGGACGGGAGCTCCTACGAGCAGTACGTC.

V is TRBV4-3 and J is TRBJ1-1; D gene ambiguous. V was shortened by 4 bases and J by 5 bases, with 14 bases between the two germline ends. Germline lookup yields CDR1 LGHNA and CDR2 YSLEER. The CDR3 consists of 14 residues. The CDR3 is CASSPMDGRTEAFF. The CDR3 nucleotides read TGCGCCAGCAGCCCCATGGACGGGAGGACTGAAGCTTTCTTT.

In nucleotides, the CDR3 is TGTGCCATGGCCCCAAGTCAGAATCAGCCCCAGCATTTT. Translated: CAMAPSQNQPQHF. The chain joins TRBV19 to TRBJ1-5; D remains unclear. Germline V gene sequence: CDR1 LNHDA, CDR2 SQIVND (reference sequence). The CDR3 totals 13 residues. Trimming left V 10 bases short and J 4 bases short, with 14 bases between.

The V call is TRBV5-6, the J call TRBJ2-1; D ambiguous. Germline loops: CDR1 SGHDT, CDR2 YYEEEE. The CDR3 consists of 13 residues. The V end lost 0 bases, the J end lost 8 bases, and 9 bases lay between the germline ends. This CDR3 is CASSLDRPDEQFF. The CDR3 bases are TGTGCCAGCAGCTTGGATCGGCCTGATGAGCAGTTCTTC.